One sample yielded the 16 T cell receptor beta chains listed below, sequenced in a study of blood T cell repertoires in COVID-19 (dated by TCRdb to the early 2020s). Libraries were constructed by the immunoSEQ multiplex PCR assay. The immuneACCESS repertoire file appears here via TCRdb, limited to in-frame rearrangements. These files lack a portion of the clones; in checked studies, under half of the deficit traces to unresolved V genes, and the cause of the others is not known. In this sample the table shows approximately 270,000 clones, around 82% of which occur a single time. About 15% of the sample belongs to the ten largest clones. Sequenced input: peripheral blood. The receptors here all came from a person aged 70 to 85 with COVID-19, enrolled during active disease.

This clone was counted between two and nine times. V usage is TRBV27 and J usage is TRBJ1-5; the D is unclear. CDR3 length: 15 residues. V was cut by 5 bases and J by 0 bases, with 11 bases left in between. The germline V gene has CDR1 MNHEY and CDR2 SMNVEV (reference sequence). The CDR3 DNA is TGTGCCAGCAGTCAATACAGCTATAGCAATCAGCCCCAGCATTTT. It translates to CASSQYSYSNQPQHF.

V is TRBV9 and J is TRBJ2-2; TRBD1 might be the D (5 bases). V shed 4 bases and J shed 2 bases, with 9 bases lying between them. The CDR3 has 14 residues. CDR1 is SGDLS, CDR2 YYNGEE, per germline. The CDR3 is CASSLDRNTGELFF. In DNA form, the CDR3 reads TGTGCCAGCAGCCTCGACAGAAACACCGGGGAGCTGTTTTTT.

V gene TRBV5-6 combines with J gene TRBJ1-2, with 10 bases aligning to TRBD1. CDR1 SGHDT and CDR2 YYEEEE come from the germline V gene. The CDR3 is made up of 12 amino acids. The junction had 8 bases not matched to a gene; V was cut back by 5 bases and J by 13 bases. The CDR3 sequence is CASSGTGDGTTF. The CDR3 DNA follows: TGTGCCAGCAGTGGGACAGGGGATGGGACCACCTTC.

The chain employs TRBV2 and TRBJ1-5, with unresolved D. CDR1 and CDR2 from the germline V gene are SNHLY and FYNNEI. The CDR3 spans 17 residues. Trimming removed 11 bases at V and 3 bases at J, with 26 bases between. The CDR3 here is CASQRDGPSTYNQPQHF. CDR3 sequence (DNA): TGTGCCTCCCAGAGGGATGGGCCGTCGACCTACAATCAGCCCCAGCATTTT.

This rearrangement joins TRBV25-1 to TRBJ2-3; a possible D gene is TRBD2 (5 bases). The germline gives CDR1 MGHDK, CDR2 SYGVNS. The CDR3 extends over 15 amino acids. V shed 6 bases and J shed 1 base, with 14 bases lying between them. The CDR3 reads CASRIGGEGTDTQYF. The DNA of the CDR3 is TGTGCCAGCAGAATTGGAGGCGAGGGCACAGATACGCAGTATTTT.

This rearrangement joins TRBV4-3 to TRBJ1-2, with 8 nucleotides matching TRBD1. The CDR3 consists of 15 residues. With 0 bases clipped from V and 6 bases from J, the junction kept 6 bases outside the gene matches. The germline gives CDR1 LGHNA, CDR2 YSLEER. DNA of the CDR3: TGCGCCAGCAGCCAAGAGACCGGGACAGGTAATGGCTACACCTTC. Amino acid sequence: CASSQETGTGNGYTF.

V and J are TRBV4-1 and TRBJ1-2, with TRBD1 as a possible D gene (5 bases). Between the trimmed V and J ends, which lost 4 bases and 5 bases, there was a span of 11 bases. The CDR3 runs to 13 residues. The germline gives CDR1 MGHRA, CDR2 YSYEKL. This CDR3 is CASSPLGQYGYTF. CDR3 DNA: TGCGCCAGCAGCCCCCTGGGGCAGTATGGCTACACCTTC.

This clone was detected ten times or more. CDR3 protein: CASSDWAGGGNEQFF. The CDR3 coding sequence is TGTGCCAGCAGTGACTGGGCGGGGGGAGGTAATGAGCAGTTCTTC. The V and J genes are TRBV2 and TRBJ2-1, with TRBD2 matching 8 bases. Germline CDR1 and CDR2: SNHLY and FYNNEI. The CDR3 extends over 15 amino acids. Losses at the gene ends were 3 bases for V and 7 bases for J; bases not matched to a gene: 8.

The chain joins TRBV7-2 to TRBJ2-7, with D perhaps TRBD2 (7 bases). V lost 1 base and J 4 bases, leaving 11 bases between the germline ends. The V gene's germline CDR1 is SGHTA and CDR2 FQGNSA. The CDR3 length is 14 residues. The CDR3, as DNA: TGTGCCAGCAGCTTAGTAGGGGGAGGGTACGAGCAGTACTTC. Translated: CASSLVGGGYEQYF.

The chain carries TRBV30 and TRBJ2-3; D is undetermined. Germline V gene data show CDR1 as GTSNPN and CDR2 as SVGIG (reference sequence). The CDR3 has 11 residues. V was clipped by 5 bases and J by 6 bases, with 9 bases between them. Here the CDR3 reads CAWSPLDTQYF. The CDR3, as DNA: TGTGCCTGGTCTCCTCTGGATACGCAGTATTTT.

The count of this clone is one. V gene TRBV3-1 (or the pseudogene TRBV3-2) combines with J gene TRBJ1-5; TRBD1 agrees at 7 bases. The CDR3 covers 17 residues. Per germline, CDR1 LGHDT and CDR2 YNNKEL (reference sequence). After removal of 1 base from V and 6 bases from J, the junction contained 12 bases not matched to a gene. Written as DNA, the CDR3 is TGTGCCAGCAGCCAAGCTGGACAGGACGTAAGGTGTCAGCCCCAGCATTTT. Its translation: CASSQAGQDVRCQPQHF.

V is TRBV5-8 and J is TRBJ1-5, with a tentative D call TRBD1 (5 bases). Germline values: CDR1 SGHTS, CDR2 YDEGEE. V was trimmed by 5 bases and J by 2 bases, leaving 11 bases between them. The CDR3 length is 14 residues. This CDR3 reads CASSPGFGNQPQHF. DNA of the CDR3: TGTGCCAGCAGTCCAGGGTTCGGCAATCAGCCCCAGCATTTT.

This clone occurred a few times. This chain uses TRBV25-1 with TRBJ2-1; D ambiguous. This CDR3 comprises 16 residues. V gave up 2 bases and J gave up 4 bases, with 15 bases separating them. CDR1 and CDR2 (germline): MGHDK, SYGVNS. DNA of the CDR3: TGTGCCAGCAGTGAAGGTAGCCGATATAAGTACAATGAGCAGTTCTTC. Translation: CASSEGSRYKYNEQFF.

The chain carries TRBV10-3 and TRBJ2-7; TRBD1 is a possible D gene (6 bases). Germline assignment: CDR1 ENHRY and CDR2 SYGVKD. The CDR3 has 16 amino acids. Trimming pared 0 bases from V and 0 bases from J, leaving 12 bases between. In nucleotides, the CDR3 is TGTGCCATCAGTGAGTCAGGGGGACCAAGCTCCTACGAGCAGTACTTC. This translates into CAISESGGPSSYEQYF.

This clone was counted a single time. The V and J genes are TRBV6-6 and TRBJ1-2; D not certain. This CDR3 comprises 12 residues. Germline CDR1 is MNHNY and CDR2 is SVGAGI (reference sequence). The germline V and J ends were trimmed by 8 bases and 8 bases, with 15 bases remaining between them. CDR3 sequence reads: CASGGDTAGYTF. CDR3 in DNA: TGTGCCAGCGGCGGGGATACAGCAGGCTACACCTTC.

The CDR3 DNA sequence: TGTGCCAGCAGCCTGGTGTCTAGCGGGGATATCGGGGAGCTGTTTTTT. Translation: CASSLVSSGDIGELFF. This chain links TRBV5-6 with TRBJ2-2; TRBD2 matches at 9 bases. CDR1 is SGHDT, CDR2 YYEEEE, per germline. The CDR3 consists of 16 residues. J gave up 7 bases and V 4 bases, and 11 bases lay outside the gene matches.